This is a list of T cell receptor beta chains from one sample in a study of OX40 agonist ivuxolimab in advanced cancers. Profiled with immunoSEQ multiplex PCR; TCRdb holds only in-frame clones, not every one. The table lists some 68,000 clones, 75% to 85% of them singletons. The specimen was CD4+ or CD8+ T cells sorted from blood, collected in a trial of the OX40 agonist ivuxolimab. The receptors originated from an adult with an advanced solid tumor such as melanoma, head and neck, liver or kidney cancer. The CDR3 runs from the conserved cysteine through the conserved F or W. The D gene is left open where the match is weak. For some rows the clone size is stated as once, few or many, or as a class when expanded; others skip it.

j_call | clone_size | v_call | d_call | cdr3_aa | cdr3_nt
TRBJ1-4 | . | TRBV6-1 | . | CASSINRASPLELFF | TGTGCCAGCAGTATTAATCGGGCCTCGCCTTTAGAACTGTTTTTT
TRBJ2-1 | . | TRBV11-2 | . | CASSFRRDWNEQFF | TGTGCCAGCAGCTTTCGCAGGGATTGGAATGAGCAGTTCTTC
TRBJ2-7 | few | TRBV5-1 | TRBD1 | CASSLGHRDRVYEQYF | TGCGCCAGCAGCTTGGGCCACCGGGACAGGGTCTACGAGCAGTACTTC
TRBJ2-7 | . | TRBV19 | . | CASSKKQADSYEQYF | TGTGCCAGTTCCAAAAAGCAGGCCGATTCCTACGAGCAGTACTTC
TRBJ1-2 | . | TRBV10-2 | TRBD1 | CASSLSGQGLYGYTF | TGCGCCAGCAGCCTATCAGGACAGGGACTCTATGGCTACACCTTC
TRBJ2-5 | . | TRBV10-1 | TRBD2 | CASSDGLAGPVGETQYF | TGCGCCAGCAGCGACGGACTAGCGGGACCTGTGGGGGAGACCCAGTACTTC
TRBJ1-3 | few | TRBV19 | . | CASSAGDWTSSGNTIYF | TGTGCCAGTAGTGCGGGGGATTGGACCAGCTCTGGAAACACCATATATTTT
TRBJ2-5 | few | TRBV16 | . | CASSQWGTGQQETQYF | TGTGCCAGCAGCCAATGGGGGACGGGCCAGCAAGAGACCCAGTACTTC
TRBJ2-3 | . | TRBV5-1 | TRBD2 | CASSSHLGLAGGRSTDTQYF | TGCGCCAGCAGCTCTCACCTCGGGCTAGCGGGGGGCCGGAGCACAGATACGCAGTATTTT
TRBJ1-3 | . | TRBV6-5 | . | CASSYDSEFSGNTIYF | TGTGCCAGCAGTTACGACAGTGAATTCTCTGGAAACACCATATATTTT
TRBJ2-5 | . | TRBV30 | . | CAWSGETQYF | TGTGCCTGGAGTGGAGAGACCCAGTACTTC